This T cell receptor beta chain originates from a study of blood T cell repertoires in COVID-19 (dated by TCRdb to 2020 to 2021). For the wider study: Samples covering the acute and convalescent phases of COVID-19 were provided by collaborators in the United States, Italy and Spain. The material from the prospective study consisted of cDNA or gDNA derived from T cells, B-cell-depleted T cells, or PBMCs. The dataset comprised deeply sampled blood TCRbeta repertoires from subjects exposed to, actively infected with, or recovered from COVID-19. The repertoires were released in a freely available public database meant as a resource for research on the immune response to SARS-CoV-2. Samples were obtained from the ongoing ImmuneRACE study (first 160 participants) and from 1,254 subjects provided by 6 global collaborators. Nearly every sample came with metadata listing a de-identified subject ID, COVID-19 status, age in years and sex. HLA class I and class II types, where available, came from metadata supplied by the sample provider rather than from assay-based typing. On the study overall, not on this receptor specifically: How much clinical and demographic metadata was included differed by source and by participant, and the metadata was provided uncurated.

CDR1 and CDR2, looked up from the germline V gene (reference sequence), are GTSNPN and SVGIG. Counted from cysteine to phenylalanine, this CDR3 has 15 amino acids. This entry keeps only the CDR3 DNA: 45 bases, framed from base 1. The junction shows trimming of 0 bases on V and 3 bases on J, and the gene matches do not reach 7 bases of it. This clone appeared a few times. No cognate antigen has been identified for it. No base-level quality is on record; no much larger clone is a single base apart. The collaborating institutions used their own protocols to collect whole blood in K2EDTA tubes. For TCRbeta analysis, collaborators shipped samples as frozen whole blood, isolated PBMCs, or DNA extracted from either of those sample types. TCRbeta CDR3 regions were amplified from genomic DNA using the immunoSEQ Assay, a bias-controlled multiplex PCR. Under the source paper's analysis protocol: The number of nucleated cells in each sample was estimated from the amplification of reference gene primers within the assay. To quantify the absolute abundance of each unique TCRbeta CDR3 rearrangement, sequence reads were collapsed and filtered. Productive Simpson clonality was computed per sample as the square root of Simpson's diversity index over productive rearrangements. TCRdb took over this immuneACCESS table, retaining in-frame rearrangements with V and J assigned. Such tables are incomplete; in checked studies, under half of the missing clones stem from an unresolved V gene, and the remainder is unexplained. The V and J calls and the clone size are those of that table, but D and trimming were determined from the DNA. The sample includes some 180,000 clones, with 75% to 85% observed a single time. The ten largest clones add up to roughly 6.7% of the sample.

Sample: peripheral blood. This receptor was identified in a man aged 60-69 years with acute or convalescent COVID-19. The V and J segments used are TRBV30 and TRBJ2-7; 8 middle bases align to TRBD1. The DNA is as follows: TGTGCCTGGAGTGTACGCCAGGGGGCCGACTACGAGCAGTACTTC. It encodes CAWSVRQGADYEQYF.